A selection of T cell receptor beta chains follows, all from one sample in a study of T-cell reconstitution after alpha-beta-depleted transplantation in children. TCRdb re-called the PCR reads through MiXCR, storing one row per CDR3 protein. Of more than 550,000 distinct CDR3 sequences listed, approximately 10% are singletons. Sequenced material: PBMCs from the stem cell graft donor, taken from the stem cell graft. These receptors came from a human donor who donated a stem cell graft to a child with acute myeloid leukemia. The conserved cysteine and the conserved F or W are not part of the CDR3 here. D genes are given only for firm matches.

TRBJ2-7 | TRBD1 | TRBV29-1 | SLLTGGGEQY
TRBJ1-2 | TRBD1 | TRBV29-1 | SVRKGTGEGYGYT
TRBJ1-3 | . | TRBV12-3/TRBV12-4 | ASSLGQADSGNTIY
TRBJ1-4 | . | TRBV29-1 | SARDQNEKLF
TRBJ1-1 | TRBD1 | TRBV7-2 | ASSLIGQGARNTEAF
TRBJ2-7 | TRBD2 | TRBV4-2 | ASSHAGTSGTTYEQY
TRBJ1-1 | . | TRBV7-2 | ASSKEMNTEAF
TRBJ2-1 | . | TRBV7-9 | ASSQPKAVPYNEQF
TRBJ1-4 | . | TRBV29-1 | SGQFYNEKLF
TRBJ2-5 | . | TRBV7-2 | ASSLSYETQY
TRBJ2-3 | TRBD1 | TRBV18 | ASSPWPGGVTDTQY
TRBJ2-5 | . | TRBV7-6 | ASSLKWTQTQY
TRBJ2-2 | . | TRBV7-9 | AGRGGMNTGELF
TRBJ2-7 | TRBD2 | TRBV20-1 | SPTSGSYEQY
TRBJ2-7 | . | TRBV6-2/TRBV6-3 | ASSYSPRAYEQY
TRBJ2-1 | . | TRBV6-2/TRBV6-3 | ASSSLGSYNEQF
TRBJ2-2 | . | TRBV12-3/TRBV12-4 | ASSLKLGYTGELF
TRBJ1-5 | . | TRBV2 | ASSRRGGSNQPQH
TRBJ2-7 | . | TRBV7-2 | ASSLAGGAGTYEQY
TRBJ2-2 | TRBD2 | TRBV29-1 | SVGREAGELF
TRBJ2-5 | TRBD2 | TRBV29-1 | SVEPSVAGDQETQY
TRBJ2-7 | . | TRBV7-6 | ASSVLGSSYEQY
TRBJ2-7 | . | TRBV21-1 | ASSNYGQGAHEQY
TRBJ2-2 | . | TRBV7-3 | ASSLNTGAGELF
TRBJ1-1 | . | TRBV6-1 | ASRGGSTEAF
TRBJ2-7 | TRBD1 | TRBV29-1 | SVESQGAEQY
TRBJ2-2 | . | TRBV7-3 | ASSLEGGPARELF
TRBJ2-7 | . | TRBV5-1 | ASSLAGAKGEQY
TRBJ1-5 | TRBD1 | TRBV5-5 | ASSKDRGSNQPQH
TRBJ2-2 | TRBD1 | TRBV12-3/TRBV12-4 | ASRQGRTGELF
TRBJ2-1 | . | TRBV20-1 | SARGGTTQF
TRBJ1-1 | . | TRBV20-1 | SARDLVLGAF
TRBJ2-3 | TRBD2 | TRBV20-1 | SARVSAGELADTQY
TRBJ2-1 | . | TRBV12-3/TRBV12-4 | ASSPTERYNEQF
TRBJ2-1 | TRBD1 | TRBV12-3/TRBV12-4 | ASSLSGQGAYDEQF
TRBJ2-3 | . | TRBV5-1 | ASSLRAPTTDTQY
TRBJ2-1 | TRBD2 | TRBV2 | ASRLNELAGVSNEQF
TRBJ2-1 | . | TRBV9 | ASNLGSASYNEQF
TRBJ1-1 | . | TRBV9 | ASSVTGTGNTEAF
TRBJ2-1 | . | TRBV5-1 | ASSRSPGSYNEQF
TRBJ1-1 | . | TRBV5-1 | ASTIAPRTEAF
TRBJ2-7 | . | TRBV20-1 | SARPQGMPYEQY
TRBJ2-7 | . | TRBV20-1 | SASTSLYEQY
TRBJ1-1 | . | TRBV4-1 | ASSQEGQNTEAF
TRBJ1-2 | . | TRBV12-3/TRBV12-4 | ASSAGGYT
TRBJ2-3 | . | TRBV6-2/TRBV6-3 | ASSSRARSRSTDTQY
TRBJ1-2 | TRBD1 | TRBV9 | ASSDGTGGSGT
TRBJ2-7 | . | TRBV7-7 | ASSSTIESYEQY
TRBJ2-1 | . | TRBV20-1 | SAPQAAGANEQF
TRBJ2-7 | . | TRBV7-2 | ASSLNPDGIYEQY
TRBJ2-2 | TRBD1 | TRBV10-3 | AISEFGQGAGELF
TRBJ2-1 | . | TRBV24-1 | ATSDFESPYNEQF
TRBJ2-5 | TRBD1 | TRBV29-1 | SATGGSETQY